This TCR beta chain was captured by sequencing in a study of response to subunit inactivated influenza vaccine. Findings of the study overall: Authors suggested each seasonal flu vaccination may recruit only limited numbers of new T cells.

This clonotype came up a few times. Its antigen is currently unknown. TCRdb re-analysed the RT-PCR reads in MiXCR, keeping a single row per CDR3 protein. The table has roughly 710,000 distinct CDR3 sequences, 14% seen once. Germline V gene sequence: CDR1 SQVTM, CDR2 ANQGSEA. V gave up 6 bases and J gave up 7 bases; unmatched junction bases: 11. This CDR3 contains 14 residues. The chain recombines TRBV29-1 with TRBJ2-1, with 8 bases identical to TRBD2. Specimen: PBMCs from blood, collected 14 to 15 days before vaccination. The TCR sequence derives from a man over 45 who received an inactivated influenza vaccine. The CDR3 loop is CSVGAAGVGNEQFF. DNA for the CDR3: TGCAGCGTGGGGGCAGCGGGAGTCGGGAATGAGCAGTTCTTC.